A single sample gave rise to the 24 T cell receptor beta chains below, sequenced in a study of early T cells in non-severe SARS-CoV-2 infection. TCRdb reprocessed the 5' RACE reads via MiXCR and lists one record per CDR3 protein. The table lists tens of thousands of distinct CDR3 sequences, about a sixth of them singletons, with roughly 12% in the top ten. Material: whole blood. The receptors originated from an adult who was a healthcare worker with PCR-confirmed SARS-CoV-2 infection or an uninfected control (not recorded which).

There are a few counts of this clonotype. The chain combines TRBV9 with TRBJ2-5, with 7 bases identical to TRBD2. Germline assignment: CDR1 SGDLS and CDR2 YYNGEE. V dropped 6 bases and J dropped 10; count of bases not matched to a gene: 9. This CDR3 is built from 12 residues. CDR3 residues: CASTPRRGDQYF. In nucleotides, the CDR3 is TGTGCCAGCACCCCCCGCCGGGGGGACCAGTACTTC. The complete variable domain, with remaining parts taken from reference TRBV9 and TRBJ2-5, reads DSGVTQTPKHLITATGQRVTLRCSPRSGDLSVYWYQQSLDQGLQFLIQYYNGEERAKGNILERFSAQQFPDLHSELNLSSLELGDSALYFCASTPRRGDQYFGPGTRLLVL.

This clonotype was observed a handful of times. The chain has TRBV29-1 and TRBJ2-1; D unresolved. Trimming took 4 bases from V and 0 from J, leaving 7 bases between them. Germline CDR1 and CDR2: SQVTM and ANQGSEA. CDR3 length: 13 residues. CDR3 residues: CSVGRSSYNEQFF. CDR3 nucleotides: TGCAGCGTTGGACGAAGCTCCTACAATGAGCAGTTCTTC.

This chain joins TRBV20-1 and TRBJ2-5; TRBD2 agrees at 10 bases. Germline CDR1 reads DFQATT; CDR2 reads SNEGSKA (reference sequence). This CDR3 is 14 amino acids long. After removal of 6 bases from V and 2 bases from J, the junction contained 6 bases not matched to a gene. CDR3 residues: CSAILAGRQETQYF. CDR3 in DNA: TGCAGTGCCATACTAGCGGGAAGACAAGAGACCCAGTACTTC.

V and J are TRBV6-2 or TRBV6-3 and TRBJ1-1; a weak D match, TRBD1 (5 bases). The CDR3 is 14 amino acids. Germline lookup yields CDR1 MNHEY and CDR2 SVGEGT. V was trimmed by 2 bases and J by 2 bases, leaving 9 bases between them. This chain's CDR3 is CASSYQGRNTEAFF. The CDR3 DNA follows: TGTGCCAGCAGTTACCAGGGCAGAAACACTGAAGCTTTCTTT.

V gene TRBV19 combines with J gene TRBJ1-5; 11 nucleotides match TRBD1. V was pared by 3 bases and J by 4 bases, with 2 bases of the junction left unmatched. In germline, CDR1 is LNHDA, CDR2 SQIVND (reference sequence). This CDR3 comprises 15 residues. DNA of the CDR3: TGTGCCAGTAGTATTGGGACAGGGGGTAATCAGCCCCAGCATTTT. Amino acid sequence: CASSIGTGGNQPQHF.

CDR3 residues: CASSFFPKNEQFF. CDR3 coding DNA: TGTGCCAGCAGTTTTTTCCCTAAGAATGAGCAGTTCTTC. The chain combines TRBV27 with TRBJ2-1, with unresolved D. Trimming cost V 3 bases and J 7 bases, with 10 bases left between them. The CDR3 contains 13 residues. Germline V gene data show CDR1 as MNHEY and CDR2 as SMNVEV (reference sequence).

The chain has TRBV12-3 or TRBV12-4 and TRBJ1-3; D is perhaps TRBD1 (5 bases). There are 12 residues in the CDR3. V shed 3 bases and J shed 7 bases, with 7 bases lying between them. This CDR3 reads CASSFGGNTIYF. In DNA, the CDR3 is TGTGCCAGCAGTTTCGGGGGTAACACCATATATTTT.

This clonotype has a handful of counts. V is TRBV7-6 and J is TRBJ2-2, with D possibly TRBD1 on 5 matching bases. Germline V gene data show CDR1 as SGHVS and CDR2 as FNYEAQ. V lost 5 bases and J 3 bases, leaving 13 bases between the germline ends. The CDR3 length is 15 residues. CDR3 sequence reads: CASSPDDRYTGELFF. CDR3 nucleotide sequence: TGTGCCAGCAGCCCAGACGACAGATACACCGGGGAGCTGTTTTTT.

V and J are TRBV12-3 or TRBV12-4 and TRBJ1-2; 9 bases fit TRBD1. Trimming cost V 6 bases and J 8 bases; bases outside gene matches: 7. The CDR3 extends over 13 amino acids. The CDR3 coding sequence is TGTGCCAGCAGACGAACAGGGGGCTTGGGCTACACCTTC. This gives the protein CASRRTGGLGYTF.

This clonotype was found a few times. CDR3 residues: CASSLGQEQYF. In nucleotides, the CDR3 is TGTGCCAGCAGCCTTGGACAGGAGCAGTACTTC. The chain links TRBV3-1 to TRBJ2-7, with D possibly being TRBD1 (6 bases). Germline CDR1 LGHDT, CDR2 YNNKEL (reference sequence). Trimming shortened V by 4 bases and J by 7 bases, and 8 bases separated the two germline ends. The CDR3 is 11 residues long.

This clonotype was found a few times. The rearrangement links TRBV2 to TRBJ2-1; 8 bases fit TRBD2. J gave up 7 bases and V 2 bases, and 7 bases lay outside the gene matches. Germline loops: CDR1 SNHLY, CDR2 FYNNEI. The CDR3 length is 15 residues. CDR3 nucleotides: TGTGCCAGCAGTGAATCCGGGGGGGCCAGTAATGAGCAGTTCTTC. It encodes CASSESGGASNEQFF.

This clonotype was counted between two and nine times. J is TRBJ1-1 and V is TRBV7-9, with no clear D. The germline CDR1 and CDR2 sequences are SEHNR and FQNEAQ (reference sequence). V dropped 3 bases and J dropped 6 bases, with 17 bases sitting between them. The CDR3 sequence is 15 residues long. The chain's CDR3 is CASSFHIGEYSEAFF. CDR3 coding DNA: TGTGCCAGCAGCTTTCATATTGGAGAATATTCTGAAGCTTTCTTT.

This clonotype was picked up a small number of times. This chain's CDR3 is CASSYLLNTGELFF. The CDR3 DNA sequence: TGTGCCAGCAGCTATCTATTGAACACCGGGGAGCTGTTTTTT. This chain joins TRBV28 and TRBJ2-2; D is unresolved. Trimming shortened V by 6 bases and J by 1 base, and 9 bases separated the two germline ends. The CDR3 is 14 amino acids. CDR1 and CDR2 from the germline V gene are MDHEN and SYDVKM.

The CDR3 DNA reads as TGTGCCAGCAGCCATCTAGCGGGAGGTAACGAGCAGTACTTC. Its protein is CASSHLAGGNEQYF. This chain joins TRBV3-1 and TRBJ2-7; TRBD2 matches at 11 bases. This CDR3 region has 14 residues. The J segment lost 5 bases and the V segment lost 3 bases, leaving 3 bases of the junction unmatched. Germline CDR1 LGHDT, CDR2 YNNKEL (reference sequence).

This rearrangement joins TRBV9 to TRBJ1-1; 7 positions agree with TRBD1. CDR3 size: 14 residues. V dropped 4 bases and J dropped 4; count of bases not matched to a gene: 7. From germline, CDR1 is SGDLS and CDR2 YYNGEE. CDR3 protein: CASSYEGGSTEAFF. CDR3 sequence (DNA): TGTGCCAGCAGCTACGAAGGGGGCTCCACTGAAGCTTTCTTT.

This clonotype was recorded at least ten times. This CDR3 is CASSSPGPKAFF. The CDR3 region has the DNA TGTGCCAGCAGCTCCCCGGGGCCCAAAGCTTTCTTT. The chain couples TRBV7-9 to TRBJ1-1; possible D gene TRBD1, 5 bases. Germline CDR1 and CDR2: SEHNR and FQNEAQ (reference sequence). There are 12 residues in the CDR3. Trimming removed 4 bases from V and 9 bases from J, with 12 bases in between.

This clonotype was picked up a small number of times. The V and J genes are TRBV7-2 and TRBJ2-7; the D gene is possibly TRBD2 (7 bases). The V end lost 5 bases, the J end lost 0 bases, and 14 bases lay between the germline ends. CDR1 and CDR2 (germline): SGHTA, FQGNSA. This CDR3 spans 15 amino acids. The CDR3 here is CASSPAGHSSYEQYF. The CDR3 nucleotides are TGTGCCAGCAGCCCAGCGGGACATAGCTCCTACGAGCAGTACTTC.

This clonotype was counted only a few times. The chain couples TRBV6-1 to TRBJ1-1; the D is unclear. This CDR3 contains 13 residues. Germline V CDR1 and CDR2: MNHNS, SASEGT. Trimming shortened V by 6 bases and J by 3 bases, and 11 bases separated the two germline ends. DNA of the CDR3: TGTGCCAGCAGGGGCTCCTGGGACACTGAAGCTTTCTTT. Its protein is CASRGSWDTEAFF.

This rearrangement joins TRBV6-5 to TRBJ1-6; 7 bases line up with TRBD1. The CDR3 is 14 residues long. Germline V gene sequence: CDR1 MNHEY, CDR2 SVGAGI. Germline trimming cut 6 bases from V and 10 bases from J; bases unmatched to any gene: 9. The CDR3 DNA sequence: TGTGCCAGCAGGACGGGACAGATGGGATCACCCCTCCACTTT. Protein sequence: CASRTGQMGSPLHF.

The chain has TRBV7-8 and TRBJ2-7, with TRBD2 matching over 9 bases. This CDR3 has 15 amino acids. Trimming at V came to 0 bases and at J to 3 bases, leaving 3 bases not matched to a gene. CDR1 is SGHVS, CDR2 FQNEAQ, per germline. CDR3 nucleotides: TGTGCCAGCAGCTTAGCGTTTAGCGGGGGCTACGAGCAGTACTTC. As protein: CASSLAFSGGYEQYF. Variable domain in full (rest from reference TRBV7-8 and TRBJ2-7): GAGVSQSPRYKVAKRGQDVALRCDPISGHVSLFWYQQALGQGPEFLTYFQNEAQLDKSGLPSDRFFAERPEGSVSTLKIQRTQQEDSAVYLCASSLAFSGGYEQYFGPGTRLTVT.

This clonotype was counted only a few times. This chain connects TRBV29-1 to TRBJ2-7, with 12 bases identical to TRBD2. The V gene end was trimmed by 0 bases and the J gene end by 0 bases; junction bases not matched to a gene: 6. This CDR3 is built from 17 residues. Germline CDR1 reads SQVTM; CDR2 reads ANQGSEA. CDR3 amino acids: CSVEDTSGRTHSYEQYF. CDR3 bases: TGCAGCGTTGAAGATACTAGCGGGAGGACCCACTCCTACGAGCAGTACTTC.

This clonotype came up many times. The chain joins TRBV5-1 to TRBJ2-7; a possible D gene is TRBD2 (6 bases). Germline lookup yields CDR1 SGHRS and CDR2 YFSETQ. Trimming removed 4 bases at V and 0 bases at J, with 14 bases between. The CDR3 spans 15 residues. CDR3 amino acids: CASSAVGGISYEQYF. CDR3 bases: TGCGCCAGCAGCGCCGTGGGGGGTATCTCCTACGAGCAGTACTTC.

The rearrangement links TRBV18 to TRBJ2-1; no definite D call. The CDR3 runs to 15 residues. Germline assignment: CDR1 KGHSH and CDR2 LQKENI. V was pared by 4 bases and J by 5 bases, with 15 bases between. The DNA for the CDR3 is TGTGCCAGCTCACGTCCTTCGGCCAACAACAATGAGCAGTTCTTC. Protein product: CASSRPSANNNEQFF.

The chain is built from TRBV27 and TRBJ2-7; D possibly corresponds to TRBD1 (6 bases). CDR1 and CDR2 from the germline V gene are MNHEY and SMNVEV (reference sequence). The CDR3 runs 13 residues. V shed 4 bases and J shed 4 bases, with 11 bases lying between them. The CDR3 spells CASSSPGVYEQYF. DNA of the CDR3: TGTGCCAGCAGTTCCCCAGGGGTATACGAGCAGTACTTC.